This is a list of T cell receptor beta chains from one sample in a study of CD8+CD57+ T cells in acquired aplastic anemia. Each CDR3 protein gets one entry after TCRdb re-called the reads with MiXCR. Counted here are some 290,000 distinct CDR3 sequences, roughly three fifths occurring once; the ten biggest clones make up 6.5% to 10%. The sample consisted of sorted CD4+, CD8+, or CD8+CD57+ T cells (not recorded which) from PBMCs. These receptors were collected from a human donor with severe aplastic anemia or a healthy control (not recorded which). CDR3s include the opening cysteine and the closing phenylalanine or tryptophan. The D gene is left open where the match is weak. Clone size is given for some rows only: seen once, a few or many times, or a class if the clone is expanded.

cdr3_length	d_call	j_call	clone_size	v_call	cdr3_aa	cdr3_nt
15	TRBD1	TRBJ1-6	.	TRBV7-9	CASSPQQGARSPLHF	TGTGCCAGCAGCCCCCAACAGGGGGCTCGTTCACCCCTCCACTTT
15	TRBD2	TRBJ2-5	.	TRBV7-2	CASSLIAAGAETQYF	TGTGCCAGCAGCCTTATCGCAGCGGGGGCGGAGACCCAGTACTTC
14	TRBD1	TRBJ1-1	few	TRBV19	CASSIDTGGTEAFF	TGTGCCAGTAGTATAGACACAGGGGGCACTGAAGCTTTCTTT
14	.	TRBJ2-7	.	TRBV7-9	CASSFSQGPHEQYF	TGTGCCAGCAGCTTCAGTCAGGGGCCCCACGAGCAGTACTTC
15	TRBD1	TRBJ1-6	.	TRBV7-3	CASSSPGQGDSPLHF	TGTGCCAGCAGCTCGCCGGGACAGGGAGATTCACCCCTCCACTTT
13	.	TRBJ2-7	.	TRBV20-1	CSAAGGSDYEQYF	TGCAGTGCCGCCGGAGGGTCGGACTACGAGCAGTACTTC
16	TRBD1	TRBJ1-3	.	TRBV10-3	CAISDPGTAPGNTIYF	TGTGCCATCAGTGATCCCGGGACAGCGCCTGGAAACACCATATATTTT
20	TRBD1	TRBJ1-1	many	TRBV9	CASSVVLGQGMGTQGFEAFF	TGTGCCAGCAGCGTAGTTTTGGGACAGGGGATGGGTACACAGGGGTTCGAAGCTTTCTTT
15	TRBD1	TRBJ2-2	.	TRBV6-4	CASRTGTGDTGELFF	TGTGCCAGCAGAACCGGGACAGGGGACACCGGGGAGCTGTTTTTT
16	TRBD1	TRBJ2-1	.	TRBV19	CASSIGGQGAWDEQFF	TGTGCCAGTAGTATAGGGGGACAGGGGGCTTGGGATGAGCAGTTCTTC
13	.	TRBJ1-1	.	TRBV20-1	CSASGHLVTEAFF	TGCAGTGCTAGCGGGCACCTGGTCACTGAAGCTTTCTTT
14	.	TRBJ2-5	.	TRBV20-1	CSATTGLGQEAQYF	TGCAGTGCGACGACTGGTTTGGGTCAAGAGGCCCAGTACTTC
11	.	TRBJ1-1	.	TRBV29-1	CSADAETKAFF	TGCAGCGCTGACGCGGAGACTAAAGCTTTCTTT
11	.	TRBJ1-1	many	TRBV6-5	CASSWNTEAFF	TGTGCCAGCAGTTGGAACACTGAAGCTTTCTTT
14	.	TRBJ1-1	.	TRBV7-2	CASSFFTSNTEAFF	TGTGCCAGCAGCTTCTTCACCTCGAACACTGAAGCTTTCTTT
10	.	TRBJ1-1	.	TRBV20-1	CSARTTGAFF	TGCAGTGCTAGAACCACGGGAGCTTTCTTT
12	TRBD1	TRBJ2-7	.	TRBV2	CASTSGTGEQYF	TGTGCCAGCACCTCCGGGACAGGTGAGCAGTACTTC
13	.	TRBJ1-3	.	TRBV20-1	CSAKEGALDTIYF	TGCAGTGCTAAGGAAGGGGCCTTAGACACCATATATTTT
15	TRBD2	TRBJ2-5	.	TRBV9	CASSLRTSGSETQYF	TGTGCCAGCAGCCTCCGGACTAGCGGGAGTGAGACCCAGTACTTC
18	.	TRBJ2-7	.	TRBV9	CASSVGGGPGLASYEQYF	TGTGCCAGCAGCGTAGGGGGGGGGCCAGGGCTGGCCTCCTACGAGCAGTACTTC
12	.	TRBJ1-2	few	TRBV2	CASGGGDYGYTF	TGTGCCAGCGGTGGGGGGGATTATGGCTACACCTTC
12	.	TRBJ1-1	once	TRBV12-3/TRBV12-4	CATGGGNTEAFF	TGTGCCACGGGTGGGGGGAACACTGAAGCTTTCTTT
16	.	TRBJ2-3	many	TRBV7-2	CASSSQGGFRTDTQYF	TGTGCCAGCAGCTCCCAGGGGGGGTTCCGCACAGATACGCAGTATTTT
14	TRBD2	TRBJ2-3	many	TRBV19	CASTLSGGGDTQYF	TGTGCCAGTACTCTTAGCGGGGGAGGAGATACGCAGTATTTT